This entry lists 21 T cell receptor beta chains sequenced from one sample in a study of beta chain features in type 1 diabetes. Study-wide results and caveats: Shorter TCRB CDR3s, moderately but significantly so, were found in Type 1 diabetes patients in all four CD4+ subsets.

The antigens of these receptors remain unknown. Expressed TCRB transcripts got sequenced, as all isolated RNA was reverse transcribed. The table came from immunoSEQ multiplex PCR; TCRdb's copy has only in-frame clones and leaves some out. This table has 120,000 to 150,000 clones, roughly an eighth appearing once. The sample comprised central memory CD4+ T cells from blood. Every receptor here comes from a man aged 18-30 years with type 1 diabetes.

This clone appeared a few times. The chain recombines TRBV28 with TRBJ1-5; 8 nucleotides line up with TRBD1. Looked up from germline, CDR1 is MDHEN and CDR2 is SYDVKM. The junction had 7 bases not matched to a gene; V was cut back by 6 bases and J by 6 bases. The CDR3 is 14 residues long. CDR3 nucleotide sequence: TGTGCCAGCAGCACAACAGGGGGGCGTCAGCCCCAGCATTTT. Amino acid sequence: CASSTTGGRQPQHF.

The chain uses TRBV7-2 and TRBJ2-3; no firm D call. V was cut by 1 base and J by 1 base, with 9 bases left in between. The CDR3 spans 15 residues. Looked up from germline, CDR1 is SGHTA and CDR2 is FQGNSA. The DNA for the CDR3 is TGTGCCAGCAGCTTAGGTCTCGGGCGCACAGATACGCAGTATTTT. Residues: CASSLGLGRTDTQYF. Complete variable domain (other parts from reference TRBV7-2 and TRBJ2-3): GAGVSQSPSNKVTEKGKDVELRCDPISGHTALYWYRQSLGQGLEFLIYFQGNSAPDKSGLPSDRFSAERTGGSVSTLTIQRTQQEDSAVYLCASSLGLGRTDTQYFGPGTRLTVL.

The chain uses TRBV5-6 and TRBJ2-5; D gene unclear. The germline gives CDR1 SGHDT, CDR2 YYEEEE. The CDR3 is 13 amino acids. The germline V and J ends were trimmed by 1 base and 1 base, with 5 bases remaining between them. The CDR3 sequence: CASSLRFQETQYF. The CDR3 region has the DNA TGTGCCAGCAGCTTGAGGTTCCAAGAGACCCAGTACTTC.

Only a few counts were recorded for this clone. The chain joins TRBV6-6 to TRBJ2-1; 8 positions match TRBD1. From germline, CDR1 is MNHNY and CDR2 SVGAGI (reference sequence). Germline trimming cut 7 bases from V and 10 bases from J; bases unmatched to any gene: 12. There are 14 residues in the CDR3. The CDR3 sequence is CASIPQGGHSEQFF. The CDR3 region has the DNA TGTGCCAGCATCCCACAGGGGGGACATTCGGAGCAGTTCTTC.

The V gene is TRBV25-1, the J gene TRBJ1-1; TRBD1 agrees at 9 bases. V gave up 4 bases and J gave up 11 bases; unmatched junction bases: 5. There are 12 residues in the CDR3. The germline V gene has CDR1 MGHDK and CDR2 SYGVNS. In nucleotides, the CDR3 is TGTGCCAGCAGTGGTCCCGGGACAGGGGCTTTCTTT. Encoded protein: CASSGPGTGAFF. Variable domain in full (rest from reference TRBV25-1 and TRBJ1-1): EADIYQTPRYLVIGTGKKITLECSQTMGHDKMYWYQQDPGMELHLIHYSYGVNSTEKGDLSSESTVSRIRTEHFPLTLESARPSHTSQYLCASSGPGTGAFFGQGTRLTVV.

Ten or more counts support this clone. V and J are TRBV2 and TRBJ2-5, with D uncertain. Germline lookup yields CDR1 SNHLY and CDR2 FYNNEI. The CDR3 contains 15 residues. Trimming removed 2 bases at V and 7 bases at J, with 17 bases between. CDR3 bases: TGTGCCAGCAGTGAAACGGGCTCGGAAGGCGGGACCCAGTACTTC. It is translated as CASSETGSEGGTQYF. Full variable domain (remainder filled in from reference TRBV2 and TRBJ2-5): EPEVTQTPSHQVTQMGQEVILRCVPISNHLYFYWYRQILGQKVEFLVSFYNNEISEKSEIFDDQFSVERPDGSNFTLKIRSTKLEDSAMYFCASSETGSEGGTQYFGPGTRLLVL.

This clone was observed a handful of times. The V gene is TRBV19, the J gene TRBJ1-2, with no clear D. The CDR3 loop spans 12 amino acids. The germline V and J ends were trimmed by 5 bases and 8 bases, with 12 bases remaining between them. Germline-derived CDR1 and CDR2 are LNHDA and SQIVND (reference sequence). CDR3 sequence reads: CASSPTTWGYTF. The CDR3 nucleotides read TGTGCCAGTAGTCCTACGACATGGGGCTACACCTTC.

This clone was counted many times. Other DNA sequences of this sample code for an identical CDR3. The chain couples TRBV7-2 to TRBJ1-1; D is possibly TRBD1 (6 bases). V lost 7 bases and J 0 bases, leaving 9 bases between the germline ends. Germline lookup yields CDR1 SGHTA and CDR2 FQGNSA. This CDR3 is 13 amino acids long. DNA of the CDR3: TGTGCCAGCACCTACAGGGTGAACACTGAAGCTTTCTTT. It translates to CASTYRVNTEAFF.

This rearrangement joins TRBV2 to TRBJ2-3, with D perhaps TRBD2 (6 bases). The CDR3 is 15 residues long. V lost 3 bases, J lost 8 bases, and 18 bases lay in between. Germline V gives CDR1 SNHLY, CDR2 FYNNEI. CDR3 in DNA: TGTGCCAGCAGTGAGGAGGGAACCCGTGGAGGTACGCAGTATTTT. Residues: CASSEEGTRGGTQYF.

The J gene is TRBJ1-5, the V gene TRBV18; no clear D. This CDR3 contains 13 residues. The V end was cut by 1 base, the J end by 5 bases, with 6 bases between. CDR1 is KGHSH, CDR2 LQKENI, per germline. The CDR3 nucleotides are TGTGCCAGCTCACCACGGGTGGATCAGCCCCAGCATTTT. Translating it yields CASSPRVDQPQHF.

V is TRBV5-1 and J is TRBJ1-5, with D tentatively TRBD1 (5 bases). The CDR3 loop spans 13 amino acids. Trimming removed 0 bases at V and 7 bases at J, with 8 bases between. Germline values: CDR1 SGHRS, CDR2 YFSETQ. For the CDR3, the DNA is TGCGCCAGCAGCTTGGAGGGACCGCAGCCCCAGCATTTT. Translating gives CASSLEGPQPQHF.

This chain links TRBV7-2 with TRBJ2-3; the match to TRBD2 covers 7 bases. Germline values: CDR1 SGHTA, CDR2 FQGNSA. J lost 0 bases, V lost 2 bases, and 5 bases had no gene match. The length of the CDR3 is 16 residues. CDR3 sequence (DNA): TGTGCCAGCAGCTTATGGGGGAGGGCTAGCACAGATACGCAGTATTTT. Its translation is CASSLWGRASTDTQYF.

The table lists this clone with a few counts. V gene TRBV5-1 combines with J gene TRBJ1-2; D remains ambiguous. CDR3 length: 15 amino acids. V lost 0 bases to trimming and J lost 1 base, with 10 bases between them. The germline V gene has CDR1 SGHRS and CDR2 YFSETQ. The DNA for the CDR3 is TGCGCCAGCAGCTTGGAAGGGAATTTTAACTATGGCTACACCTTC. Its protein product is CASSLEGNFNYGYTF.

This clone was detected ten times or more. The chain is built from TRBV7-9 and TRBJ2-1; no clear D gene. CDR1 and CDR2 from the germline V gene are SEHNR and FQNEAQ (reference sequence). The V and J ends lost 3 bases and 8 bases respectively, with 17 bases between them. The CDR3 loop spans 15 amino acids. In DNA form, the CDR3 reads TGTGCCAGCAGCTTCGTAGGGCCCCTACCGGATGAGCAGTTCTTC. This gives the protein CASSFVGPLPDEQFF.

The rearrangement joins TRBV10-3 to TRBJ1-1; D may be TRBD1 (6 bases). Trimming cost V 9 bases and J 1 base, with 12 bases left between them. Germline lookup yields CDR1 ENHRY and CDR2 SYGVKD. This CDR3 has 13 residues. CDR3 coding DNA: TGTGCCATTAATTGGGGACAGAACACTGAAGCTTTCTTT. Its protein is CAINWGQNTEAFF.

This clone was recorded a few times. The chain has TRBV13 and TRBJ1-1; D is undetermined. Germline V gene lookup returns CDR1 PRHDT and CDR2 FYEKMQ (reference sequence). V shed 1 base and J shed 4 bases, with 7 bases lying between them. The CDR3 length is 13 residues. The CDR3 region has the DNA TGTGCCAGCAGCTTAGAGGGTGGCACTGAAGCTTTCTTT. This translates into CASSLEGGTEAFF.

The chain has TRBV11-1 and TRBJ2-5; 8 bases fit TRBD1. The CDR3 length is 14 residues. The J segment lost 4 bases and the V segment lost 3 bases, leaving 4 bases of the junction unmatched. CDR1 is SGHAT, CDR2 FQDESV, per germline (reference sequence). The CDR3 spells CASSLGQVRETQYF. For the CDR3, the DNA is TGTGCCAGCAGCTTGGGACAGGTTAGAGAGACCCAGTACTTC.

The chain has TRBV28 and TRBJ2-2; the match to TRBD2 covers 10 bases. This CDR3 comprises 15 residues. CDR1 MDHEN and CDR2 SYDVKM come from the germline V gene. J gave up 6 bases and V 6 bases, and 7 bases lay outside the gene matches. The CDR3 bases are TGTGCCAGCAGCCCCGGGACTAGCGCCCCCGGGGAGCTGTTTTTT. Amino acids: CASSPGTSAPGELFF.

The genes are TRBV6-1 and TRBJ1-1, with 7 bases lining up with TRBD1. Trimming removed 6 bases from V and 1 base from J; junction bases left unmatched: 2. Germline CDR1 and CDR2: MNHNS and SASEGT. This CDR3 comprises 13 residues. CDR3 sequence: CASRNRGNTEAFF. The CDR3 DNA reads as TGTGCCAGCAGGAACAGGGGGAACACTGAAGCTTTCTTT.

This clone was recorded only once. The CDR3 protein is CASSDRDTDTQYF. The CDR3 DNA is TGTGCCAGCAGTGACAGGGACACAGATACGCAGTATTTT. V usage is TRBV2 and J usage is TRBJ2-3; TRBD1 is a possible D gene (5 bases). Germline assignment: CDR1 SNHLY and CDR2 FYNNEI. This CDR3 spans 13 amino acids. The ends were cut back, 3 bases at V and 2 bases at J, with 6 bases in the middle.

This clone was counted at least ten times. The sample contains more than one DNA sequence encoding this CDR3. The CDR3 DNA reads TGTGCCAGCAGCTCTGACAGGGAAAAACTGTTTTTT. This sequence encodes CASSSDREKLFF. This sequence joins TRBV7-2 and TRBJ1-4, with D maybe TRBD1 (6 bases). Deletions cut 4 bases from V and 8 bases from J, with 8 bases between. CDR1 and CDR2 from the germline V gene are SGHTA and FQGNSA. The CDR3 totals 12 residues.